This T cell receptor beta chain emerged from a study of cytomegalovirus exposure and HLA in healthy donors. This CDR3 contains 14 residues. The V gene's germline CDR1 is SGHAT and CDR2 FQNNGV. V lost 5 bases, J lost 4 bases, and 14 bases lay in between. The primer mix had 60 Vbeta and 13 Jbeta primers. The table came from immunoSEQ multiplex PCR; TCRdb's copy has only in-frame clones and leaves some out. The repertoire holds about 76,000 clones, with under 85% as singletons. This chain joins TRBV11-2 and TRBJ1-2; maybe TRBD1 (6 bases). This clonotype was obtained from a woman aged 40 to 50 in good health and CMV-seropositive. Sequenced material: PBMCs. CDR3 in DNA: TGTGCCAGCAGCCAGCTTAGGACAGCCTATGGCTACACCTTC. It specifies CASSQLRTAYGYTF.